Included here is one T cell receptor (beta chain) sequence, with context. These data belong to a study of CD8 T cells in Susac syndrome. The multiple sclerosis controls, all treatment-naive patients, had relapsing-remitting disease that was stable or active. TEMRA cells were FACS-enriched, unlike CD8+ and CD4+ T cells, which were negatively isolated. With random hexamers, reverse transcription was performed on roughly 0.45 to 1 ug of RNA. TCRdb re-called the immunoSEQ multiplex PCR reads with MiXCR, one entry per CDR3 protein. This table holds around 300,000 distinct CDR3 sequences, about 91% found once. This CDR3 is built from 17 residues. In germline, CDR1 is SGDLS, CDR2 YYNGEE. Trimming took 4 bases from V and 1 from J; bases not matched to a gene: 7.

The sample taken for sequencing was CD8+ T cells from PBMCs. The genes are TRBV9 and TRBJ2-2, with 10 bases aligning to TRBD1. The sequence was collected from a human donor with multiple sclerosis. CDR3 in amino acids: CASSINRDRGNTGELFF. CDR3 nucleotide sequence: TGTGCCAGCAGCATCAACAGGGACAGGGGGAACACCGGGGAGCTGTTTTTT.